A selection of T cell receptor beta chains follows, all from one sample in a study of identical twins. In TCRdb, the 5' RACE reads were re-called with MiXCR into one record per CDR3 protein. The sample holds under 800,000 distinct CDR3 sequences, 20% to 25% seen once. The same data also contributed to another study, on T cells expressing NK-cell markers.

Input material: PBMCs. The receptors originated from a woman aged 18 to 35 in good health. CDR3s leave out the opening cysteine and the closing phenylalanine or tryptophan. D genes are given only for firm matches. Clone size, where shown, is once, few, many, or a class for clones that have expanded.

.	TRBV3-1	TRBJ1-1	TRBD1	ASSPGQIFEAF
many	TRBV27	TRBJ1-5	.	ASSLSGSNQPQH
.	TRBV4-3	TRBJ2-2	TRBD2	ASRHGTSGRRGELF
many	TRBV7-9	TRBJ2-1	TRBD2	ASSSGGDNEQF
few	TRBV20-1	TRBJ1-4	.	SAQGLGNEKLF
many	TRBV5-1	TRBJ2-1	TRBD1	ASSLGLGTVSYNEQF
many	TRBV10-3	TRBJ2-1	TRBD2	AIMRTSSYNEQF
few	TRBV2	TRBJ2-5	.	ASSEGWQLNGETQY
.	TRBV29-1	TRBJ2-2	.	SVAGFGGELF
.	TRBV29-1	TRBJ1-6	.	SVGNAGENSPLH
few	TRBV20-1	TRBJ2-6	.	SAVAVGANVLT
few	TRBV5-1	TRBJ1-1	.	ASSWGHQNTEAF
.	TRBV5-1	TRBJ2-7	.	ASSALTGSEQY
few	TRBV10-3	TRBJ2-1	.	AIRITQGGINEQF
.	TRBV20-1	TRBJ1-3	.	SARAGVVSGNTIY
.	TRBV27	TRBJ2-5	.	ASGADSQETQY
.	TRBV6-2/TRBV6-3	TRBJ1-5	.	ASSYGYGDQPQH
many	TRBV7-8	TRBJ2-3	TRBD2	ASSLGLAGGFTDTQY
many	TRBV7-9	TRBJ1-1	.	ASSFGGKAF
.	TRBV20-1	TRBJ2-3	.	SAERTRMLDTQY
few	TRBV11-3	TRBJ2-3	TRBD2	ASSPGLAGVKDTQY
many	TRBV9	TRBJ2-3	TRBD1	ASQGVATTQY
.	TRBV7-2	TRBJ2-5	.	ASSWGTLSGETQY
few	TRBV28	TRBJ2-1	.	ASRGGVAASNEQF
.	TRBV9	TRBJ2-7	.	ASSPRLGREQY
many	TRBV20-1	TRBJ2-1	TRBD2	SAKQTSGSYNEQF
.	TRBV5-1	TRBJ2-7	.	ASTRGEGYEQY
few	TRBV7-9	TRBJ2-1	TRBD2	ASSLASGTSHGEQF
many	TRBV7-8	TRBJ2-1	.	ASSLNRDYNEQF
.	TRBV27	TRBJ1-2	.	ASRSVQGSAYGYT
.	TRBV12-3/TRBV12-4	TRBJ2-1	TRBD2	ASRSGLGHNEQF
.	TRBV30	TRBJ2-1	.	AWSFMGASYNEQF
.	TRBV20-1	TRBJ2-3	.	SAKPSPTTDTQY
few	TRBV5-6	TRBJ2-2	TRBD2	ASAKLAENTGELF
many	TRBV12-3/TRBV12-4	TRBJ1-5	.	ASSPDSTGPQH
many	TRBV7-2	TRBJ2-1	.	ASSLALSGIARSYNEQF
few	TRBV20-1	TRBJ2-1	TRBD2	SAKKGLAGGPGEQF
.	TRBV5-4	TRBJ2-5	.	ASSPSLYQETQY
.	TRBV18	TRBJ2-7	.	ASSQITYEQY
few	TRBV7-2	TRBJ1-1	.	ASSPWGANTEAF
few	TRBV15	TRBJ2-1	.	ATSLRGADEQF
.	TRBV5-1	TRBJ2-1	TRBD1	ASSFGQGFYNEQF
few	TRBV12-3/TRBV12-4	TRBJ1-1	.	ASIRTEEAF
few	TRBV10-3	TRBJ1-3	.	AIGAERLFGTIY
.	TRBV4-3	TRBJ2-5	.	ASSQASAGVGETQY
few	TRBV7-2	TRBJ2-7	TRBD2	ASNPGLAVSYEQY
.	TRBV2	TRBJ2-1	.	ASGDHRGYNEQF
.	TRBV20-1	TRBJ2-3	.	SARDSSQRTDTQY
.	TRBV3-1	TRBJ2-7	.	ASSQETVGEQY
.	TRBV13	TRBJ2-2	TRBD1	ASRARTGASGELF
.	TRBV29-1	TRBJ2-7	.	SAREGSYEQY
.	TRBV5-1	TRBJ2-1	.	ASSVEGAAYNEQF
once	TRBV7-6	TRBJ2-2	.	ASSVSGVRTGELF
.	TRBV12-3/TRBV12-4	TRBJ2-1	TRBD2	ASSRAGDNEQF
once	TRBV27	TRBJ2-7	.	ASSSNPQSYEQY
few	TRBV7-6	TRBJ2-1	TRBD2	ASSFAGELRDEQF
many	TRBV3-1	TRBJ2-7	TRBD1	ASSQEDRGPGEQY
few	TRBV27	TRBJ1-6	TRBD1	ASSLSTGGNSPLH
.	TRBV20-1	TRBJ2-1	TRBD2	SARVGTRLNEQF
.	TRBV5-6	TRBJ1-4	TRBD1	ASSSVQGKTNEKLF